A selection of T cell receptor beta chains follows, all from one sample in a study of shared clonotypes between healthy human individuals. Profiling relied on immunoSEQ multiplex PCR, and the TCRdb table lists in-frame clones only, not all of them. This table holds about 580,000 clones, 98% found once. The sequenced material came from naive CD8+ T cells sorted from blood. These receptors were taken from a man aged 25-45 years in good health. CDR3s include the opening cysteine and the closing phenylalanine or tryptophan. The D gene is left open where the match is weak.

J: TRBJ1-2; D: .; V: TRBV10-2; length: 13; CDR3: CASFPGGARGYTF
J: TRBJ1-5; D: .; V: TRBV27; length: 15; CDR3: CASSPGTDSNQPQHF
J: TRBJ2-3; D: .; V: TRBV18; length: 16; CDR3: CASSPRSGLNTDTQYF
J: TRBJ2-7; D: .; V: TRBV7-9; length: 14; CDR3: CASSHGPTPYEQYF
J: TRBJ2-7; D: .; V: TRBV27; length: 12; CDR3: CASSSNYYEQYF
J: TRBJ1-2; D: .; V: TRBV7-8; length: 14; CDR3: CASSLAGANYGYTF
J: TRBJ2-1; D: .; V: TRBV4-1; length: 17; CDR3: CASSQVSGLPSYNEQFF
J: TRBJ2-2; D: .; V: TRBV29-1; length: 17; CDR3: CSVGTDTSTPNTGELFF
J: TRBJ2-1; D: TRBD1; V: TRBV13; length: 14; CDR3: CASIRQGINNEQFF
J: TRBJ2-7; D: .; V: TRBV27; length: 15; CDR3: CASSLSRTGTRQQYF
J: TRBJ1-1; D: .; V: TRBV5-5; length: 13; CDR3: CASSVGGGTEAFF
J: TRBJ2-5; D: TRBD2; V: TRBV19; length: 20; CDR3: CASSSRPGLAGGFQSRAQYF
J: TRBJ2-5; D: .; V: TRBV28; length: 15; CDR3: CASSLASTRRETQYF
J: TRBJ2-1; D: .; V: TRBV29-1; length: 16; CDR3: CSVGGFAPSSYNEQFF
J: TRBJ2-1; D: TRBD2; V: TRBV9; length: 16; CDR3: CASSPILAGAYNEQFF
J: TRBJ2-5; D: .; V: TRBV2; length: 17; CDR3: CASSESRGQKYQETQYF
J: TRBJ2-5; D: .; V: TRBV28; length: 13; CDR3: CASSGGDQETQYF
J: TRBJ2-7; D: .; V: TRBV11-2; length: 17; CDR3: CASSLNDGTWGSYEQYF
J: TRBJ2-1; D: .; V: TRBV6-5; length: 13; CDR3: CASSYSIADEQFF
J: TRBJ1-2; D: .; V: TRBV2; length: 11; CDR3: CASRGDTNYTF
J: TRBJ2-1; D: TRBD2; V: TRBV11-2; length: 15; CDR3: CASSFEREGYNEQFF
J: TRBJ2-5; D: TRBD2; V: TRBV4-1; length: 15; CDR3: CASSQGLAGQETQYF
J: TRBJ2-3; D: TRBD1; V: TRBV15; length: 17; CDR3: CATSKAYPGQGWDTQYF